The clone carrying this T cell receptor beta chain has at least ten counts. The sample originates from a study of T cells in Graves' hyperthyroidism and ophthalmopathy. Study at large: Blood was drawn when the patient was first diagnosed and still untreated.

Using RNA transcripts as the source, TCR beta CDR3 regions were amplified. In the first-round RT-PCR of the TCR CDR3, the HTBI primer set was used. TCRdb analysed the multiplex PCR reads with MiXCR anew, one entry per CDR3 protein. The data show 640,000 or so distinct CDR3 sequences, with approximately 15% seen just once and roughly 7.7% held by the top ten. The germline CDR1 and CDR2 sequences are GTSNPN and SVGIG (reference sequence). The CDR3 loop spans 13 amino acids. V was trimmed by 2 bases and J by 4 bases, leaving 11 bases between them. The origin of this receptor is a woman in her late teens or twenties with Graves' ophthalmopathy. V is TRBV30 and J is TRBJ1-2; D call uncertain. The material sequenced was blood. The CDR3 is CAWSSSVIYGYTF. CDR3 nucleotide sequence: TGTGCCTGGAGTTCAAGTGTGATCTATGGCTACACCTTC.